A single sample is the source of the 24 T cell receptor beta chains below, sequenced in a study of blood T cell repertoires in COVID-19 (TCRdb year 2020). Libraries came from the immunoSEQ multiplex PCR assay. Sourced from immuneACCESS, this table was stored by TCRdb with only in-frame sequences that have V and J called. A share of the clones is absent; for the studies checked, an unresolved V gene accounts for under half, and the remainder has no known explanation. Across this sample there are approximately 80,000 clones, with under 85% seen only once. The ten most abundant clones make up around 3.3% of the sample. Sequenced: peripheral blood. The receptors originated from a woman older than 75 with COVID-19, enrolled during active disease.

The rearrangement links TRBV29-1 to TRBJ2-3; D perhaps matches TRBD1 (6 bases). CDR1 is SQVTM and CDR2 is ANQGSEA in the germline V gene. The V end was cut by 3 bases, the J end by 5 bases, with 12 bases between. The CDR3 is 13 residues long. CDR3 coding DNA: TGCAGCGTTGAGTACCCAGGGGTAGATACGCAGTATTTT. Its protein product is CSVEYPGVDTQYF.

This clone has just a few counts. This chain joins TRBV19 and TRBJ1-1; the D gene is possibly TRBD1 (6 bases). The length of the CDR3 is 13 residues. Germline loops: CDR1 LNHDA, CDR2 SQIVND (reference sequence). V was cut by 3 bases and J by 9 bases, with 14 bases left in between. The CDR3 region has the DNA TGTGCCAGTAGTATGGGTGGACAGACTAAAGCTTTCTTT. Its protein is CASSMGGQTKAFF.

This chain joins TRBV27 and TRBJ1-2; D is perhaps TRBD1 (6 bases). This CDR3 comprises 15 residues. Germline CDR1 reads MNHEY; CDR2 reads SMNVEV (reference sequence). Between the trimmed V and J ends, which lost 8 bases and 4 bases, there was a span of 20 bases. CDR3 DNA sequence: TGTGCCAGCCTCGTAGGGGGACGGATGACCTATGGCTACACCTTC. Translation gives CASLVGGRMTYGYTF.

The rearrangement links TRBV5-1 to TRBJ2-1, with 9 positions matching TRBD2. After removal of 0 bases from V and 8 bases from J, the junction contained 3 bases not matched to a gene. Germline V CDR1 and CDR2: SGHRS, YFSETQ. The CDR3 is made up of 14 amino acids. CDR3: CASSLASSGDEQFF. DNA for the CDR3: TGCGCCAGCAGCTTGGCGTCTAGCGGGGATGAGCAGTTCTTC. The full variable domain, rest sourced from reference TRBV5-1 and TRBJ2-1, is KAGVTQTPRYLIKTRGQQVTLSCSPISGHRSVSWYQQTPGQGLQFLFEYFSETQRNKGNFPGRFSGRQFSNSRSEMNVSTLELGDSALYLCASSLASSGDEQFFGPGTRLTVL.

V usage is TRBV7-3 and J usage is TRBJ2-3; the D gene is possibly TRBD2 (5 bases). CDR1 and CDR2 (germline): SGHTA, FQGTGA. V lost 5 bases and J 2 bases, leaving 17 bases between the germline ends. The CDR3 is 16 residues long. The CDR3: CASSPTPGGPTDTQYF. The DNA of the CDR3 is TGTGCCAGCAGCCCCACGCCCGGCGGGCCCACAGATACGCAGTATTTT.

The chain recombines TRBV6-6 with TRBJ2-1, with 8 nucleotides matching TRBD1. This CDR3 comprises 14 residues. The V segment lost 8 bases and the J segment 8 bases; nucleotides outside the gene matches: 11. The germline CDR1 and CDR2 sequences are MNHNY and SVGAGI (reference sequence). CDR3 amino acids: CASRLTGEVDEQFF. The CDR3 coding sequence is TGTGCCAGCCGTTTGACAGGGGAGGTCGATGAGCAGTTCTTC.

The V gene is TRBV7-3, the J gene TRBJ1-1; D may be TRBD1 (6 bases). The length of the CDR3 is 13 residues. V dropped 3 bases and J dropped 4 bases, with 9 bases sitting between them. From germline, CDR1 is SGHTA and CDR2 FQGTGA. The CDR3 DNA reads TGTGCCAGCAGCTTTGACAGGTTCACTGAAGCTTTCTTT. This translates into CASSFDRFTEAFF.

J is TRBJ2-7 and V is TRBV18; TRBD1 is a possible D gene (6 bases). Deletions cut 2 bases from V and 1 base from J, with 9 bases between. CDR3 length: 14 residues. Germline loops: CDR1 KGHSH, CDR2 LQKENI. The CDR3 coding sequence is TGTGCCAGCTCACCATCTGACAGGTCCTACGAGCAGTACTTC. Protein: CASSPSDRSYEQYF.

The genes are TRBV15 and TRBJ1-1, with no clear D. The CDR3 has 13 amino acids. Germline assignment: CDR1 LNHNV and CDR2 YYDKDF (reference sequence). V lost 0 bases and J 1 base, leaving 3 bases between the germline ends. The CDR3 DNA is TGTGCCACCAGCAGAGATCGGAACACTGAAGCTTTCTTT. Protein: CATSRDRNTEAFF.

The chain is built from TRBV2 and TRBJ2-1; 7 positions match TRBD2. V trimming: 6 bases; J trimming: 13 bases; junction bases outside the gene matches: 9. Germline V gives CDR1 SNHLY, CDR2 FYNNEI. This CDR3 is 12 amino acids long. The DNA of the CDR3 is TGTGCCAGCAGCATAACCCGGGACTACCAGTTCTTC. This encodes CASSITRDYQFF.

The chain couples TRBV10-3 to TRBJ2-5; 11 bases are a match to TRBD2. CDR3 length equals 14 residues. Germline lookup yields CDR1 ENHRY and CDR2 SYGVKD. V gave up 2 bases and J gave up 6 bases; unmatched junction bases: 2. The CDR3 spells CAISETSGSKTQYF. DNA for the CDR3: TGTGCCATCAGTGAGACTAGCGGGAGTAAGACCCAGTACTTC.

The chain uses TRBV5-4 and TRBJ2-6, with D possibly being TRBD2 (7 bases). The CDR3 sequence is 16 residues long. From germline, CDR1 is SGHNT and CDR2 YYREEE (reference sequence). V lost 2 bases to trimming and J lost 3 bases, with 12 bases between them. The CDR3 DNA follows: TGTGCCAGCAGCTTCAAGGGGGGGTTTGGGGCCAACGTCCTGACTTTC. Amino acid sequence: CASSFKGGFGANVLTF.

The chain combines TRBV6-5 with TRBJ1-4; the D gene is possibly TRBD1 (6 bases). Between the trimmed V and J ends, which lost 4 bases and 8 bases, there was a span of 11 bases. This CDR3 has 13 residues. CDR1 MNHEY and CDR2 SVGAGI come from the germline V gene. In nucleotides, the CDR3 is TGTGCCAGCAGTTGGTATACAGGGGAAAAACTGTTTTTT. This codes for CASSWYTGEKLFF.

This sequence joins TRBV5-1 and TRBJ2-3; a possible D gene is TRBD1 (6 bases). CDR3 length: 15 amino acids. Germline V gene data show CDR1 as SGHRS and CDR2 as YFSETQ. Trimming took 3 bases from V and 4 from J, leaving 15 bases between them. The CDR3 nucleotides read TGCGCCAGCAGCTCGACAGGTCAAGGAGCAGATACGCAGTATTTT. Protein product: CASSSTGQGADTQYF. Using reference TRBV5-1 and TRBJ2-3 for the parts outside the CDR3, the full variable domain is KAGVTQTPRYLIKTRGQQVTLSCSPISGHRSVSWYQQTPGQGLQFLFEYFSETQRNKGNFPGRFSGRQFSNSRSEMNVSTLELGDSALYLCASSSTGQGADTQYFGPGTRLTVL.

The CDR3 DNA sequence: TGTGCCAGCAGTTTATGGGGGAGGGATAGCAATCAGCCCCAGCATTTT. Translating it yields CASSLWGRDSNQPQHF. This sequence joins TRBV27 and TRBJ1-5, with D possibly being TRBD1 (5 bases). Germline lookup yields CDR1 MNHEY and CDR2 SMNVEV (reference sequence). The CDR3 contains 16 residues. The ends were cut back, 1 base at V and 0 bases at J, with 10 bases in the middle.

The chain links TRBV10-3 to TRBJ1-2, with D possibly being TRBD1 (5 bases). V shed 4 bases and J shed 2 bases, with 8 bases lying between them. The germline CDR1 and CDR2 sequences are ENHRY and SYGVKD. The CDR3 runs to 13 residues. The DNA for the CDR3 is TGTGCCATCAGTGGGACACTGAACTATGGCTACACCTTC. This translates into CAISGTLNYGYTF.

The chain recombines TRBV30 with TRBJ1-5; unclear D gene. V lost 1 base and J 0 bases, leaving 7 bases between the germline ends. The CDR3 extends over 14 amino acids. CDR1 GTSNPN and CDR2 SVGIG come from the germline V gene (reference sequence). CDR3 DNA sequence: TGTGCCTGGAGTGCCGAGTATAGCAATCAGCCCCAGCATTTT. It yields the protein CAWSAEYSNQPQHF.

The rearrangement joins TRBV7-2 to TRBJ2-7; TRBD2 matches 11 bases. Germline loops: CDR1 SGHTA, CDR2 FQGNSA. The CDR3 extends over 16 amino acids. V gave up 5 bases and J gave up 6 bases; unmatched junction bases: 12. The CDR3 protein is CASSKKRTSGSSEQYF. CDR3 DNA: TGTGCCAGCAGCAAAAAGCGTACTAGCGGGAGTTCCGAGCAGTACTTC.

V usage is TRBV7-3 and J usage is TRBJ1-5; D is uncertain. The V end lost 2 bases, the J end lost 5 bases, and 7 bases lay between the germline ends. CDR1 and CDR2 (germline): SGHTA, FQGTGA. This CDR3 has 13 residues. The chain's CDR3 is CASSLLPDQPQHF. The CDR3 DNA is TGTGCCAGCAGCTTACTCCCGGATCAGCCCCAGCATTTT.

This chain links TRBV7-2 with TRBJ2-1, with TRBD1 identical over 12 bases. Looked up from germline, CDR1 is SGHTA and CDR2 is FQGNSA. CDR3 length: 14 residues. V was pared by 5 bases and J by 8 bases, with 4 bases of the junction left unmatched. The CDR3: CASSPRDRGHEQFF. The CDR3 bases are TGTGCCAGCAGCCCCCGGGACAGGGGGCATGAGCAGTTCTTC. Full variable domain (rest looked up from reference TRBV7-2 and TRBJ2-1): GAGVSQSPSNKVTEKGKDVELRCDPISGHTALYWYRQSLGQGLEFLIYFQGNSAPDKSGLPSDRFSAERTGGSVSTLTIQRTQQEDSAVYLCASSPRDRGHEQFFGPGTRLTVL.

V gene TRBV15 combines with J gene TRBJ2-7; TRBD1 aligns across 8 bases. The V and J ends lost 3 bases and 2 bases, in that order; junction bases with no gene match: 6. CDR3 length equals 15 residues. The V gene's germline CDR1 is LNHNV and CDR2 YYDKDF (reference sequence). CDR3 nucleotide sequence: TGTGCCACCAGCAGGCCGGGACAGGAGGCCTACGAGCAGTACTTC. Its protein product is CATSRPGQEAYEQYF.

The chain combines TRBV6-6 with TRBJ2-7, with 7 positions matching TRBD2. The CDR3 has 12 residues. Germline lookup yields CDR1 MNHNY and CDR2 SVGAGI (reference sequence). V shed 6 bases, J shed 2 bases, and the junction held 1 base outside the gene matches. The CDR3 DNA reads TGTGCCAGCAGCAGCGGGGCCTACGAGCAGTACTTC. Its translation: CASSSGAYEQYF.

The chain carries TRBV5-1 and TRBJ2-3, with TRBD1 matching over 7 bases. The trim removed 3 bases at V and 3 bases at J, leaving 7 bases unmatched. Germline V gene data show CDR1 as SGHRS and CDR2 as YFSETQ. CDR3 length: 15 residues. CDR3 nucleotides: TGCGCCAGCAGCTCAACTCACAGGGGAACAGATACGCAGTATTTT. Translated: CASSSTHRGTDTQYF.

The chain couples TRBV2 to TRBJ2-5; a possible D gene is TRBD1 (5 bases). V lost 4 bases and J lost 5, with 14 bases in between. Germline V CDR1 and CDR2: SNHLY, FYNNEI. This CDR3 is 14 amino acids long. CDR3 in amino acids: CASSGGNPRETQYF. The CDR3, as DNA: TGTGCCAGCAGTGGGGGCAATCCTAGGGAGACCCAGTACTTC.